The clone carrying this T cell receptor beta chain was observed at least ten times. The germline V gene has CDR1 SEHNR and CDR2 FQNEAQ (reference sequence). The CDR3 loop spans 12 amino acids. Trimming removed 5 bases at V and 3 bases at J, with 6 bases between. Time point here: patch test 2, 6 weeks after DPC sensitization. Described treatment: therapeutic diphenylcyclopropenone sensitization with weekly scalp DPC. Phlebotomy was performed prior to application of every patch test. The data originate from a study of human T cells and chemical hapten exposure. Original processing notes: The number of TCRs in each sample had a median of 95,638 and spanned about 20,000 to 690,600. MiXCR, run by TCRdb on the RACE reads, gives a single entry per CDR3 protein. The authors' filters were not applied to this entry. Of 90,000 to 110,000 distinct CDR3 sequences listed, about a tenth are singletons.

This chain uses TRBV7-9 with TRBJ2-3; D is possibly TRBD1 (5 bases). The receptor was derived from a woman aged 35 to 49 with alopecia areata. Some clones in this sample may be carry-over from other donors' samples. The sample was whole blood, taken in connection with sensitization to the hapten diphenylcyclopropenone (DPC). The CDR3 bases are TGTGCCAGCAGCGCAGGGACAGATACGCAGTATTTT. Translating gives CASSAGTDTQYF.